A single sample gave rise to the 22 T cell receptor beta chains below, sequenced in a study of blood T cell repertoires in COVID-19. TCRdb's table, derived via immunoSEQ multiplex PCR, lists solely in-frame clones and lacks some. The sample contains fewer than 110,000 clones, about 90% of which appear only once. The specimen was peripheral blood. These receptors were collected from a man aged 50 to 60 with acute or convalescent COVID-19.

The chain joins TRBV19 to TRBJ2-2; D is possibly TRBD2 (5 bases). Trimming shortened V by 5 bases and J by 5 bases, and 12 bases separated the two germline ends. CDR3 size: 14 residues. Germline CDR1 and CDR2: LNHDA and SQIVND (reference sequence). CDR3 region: CASSGIGVTGELFF. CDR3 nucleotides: TGTGCCAGTAGTGGCATCGGGGTAACCGGGGAGCTGTTTTTT. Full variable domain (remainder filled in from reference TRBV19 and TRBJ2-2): DGGITQSPKYLFRKEGQNVTLSCEQNLNHDAMYWYRQDPGQGLRLIYYSQIVNDFQKGDIAEGYSVSREKKESFPLTVTSAQKNPTAFYLCASSGIGVTGELFFGEGSRLTVL.

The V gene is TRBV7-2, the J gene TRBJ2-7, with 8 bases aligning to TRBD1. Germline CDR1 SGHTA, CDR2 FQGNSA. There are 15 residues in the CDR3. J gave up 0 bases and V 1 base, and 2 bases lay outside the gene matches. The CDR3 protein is CASSLGQGSSYEQYF. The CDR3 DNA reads TGTGCCAGCAGCTTAGGACAGGGGAGCTCCTACGAGCAGTACTTC. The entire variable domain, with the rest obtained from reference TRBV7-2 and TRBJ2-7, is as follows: GAGVSQSPSNKVTEKGKDVELRCDPISGHTALYWYRQSLGQGLEFLIYFQGNSAPDKSGLPSDRFSAERTGGSVSTLTIQRTQQEDSAVYLCASSLGQGSSYEQYFGPGTRLTVT.

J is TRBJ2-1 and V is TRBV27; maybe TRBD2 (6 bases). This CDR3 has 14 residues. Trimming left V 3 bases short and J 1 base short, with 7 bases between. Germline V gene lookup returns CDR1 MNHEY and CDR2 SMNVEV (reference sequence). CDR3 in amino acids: CASSFGGSYNEQFF. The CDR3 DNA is TGTGCCAGCAGTTTTGGGGGGTCCTACAATGAGCAGTTCTTC.

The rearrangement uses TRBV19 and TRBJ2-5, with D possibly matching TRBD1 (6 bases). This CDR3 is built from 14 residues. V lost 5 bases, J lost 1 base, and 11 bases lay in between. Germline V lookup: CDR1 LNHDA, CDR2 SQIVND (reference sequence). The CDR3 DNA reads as TGTGCCAGTAGTGGGGGCCTAGTCCAAGAGACCCAGTACTTC. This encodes CASSGGLVQETQYF.

For the CDR3, the DNA is TGCGCCAGCAAGTCTGGCGGGGGTAGCTCCTACAATGAGCAGTTCTTC. Its translation is CASKSGGGSSYNEQFF. The chain uses TRBV5-1 and TRBJ2-1; 7 nucleotides align to TRBD2. From germline, CDR1 is SGHRS and CDR2 YFSETQ. This CDR3 has 16 residues. Germline trimming cut 6 bases from V and 0 bases from J; bases unmatched to any gene: 9.

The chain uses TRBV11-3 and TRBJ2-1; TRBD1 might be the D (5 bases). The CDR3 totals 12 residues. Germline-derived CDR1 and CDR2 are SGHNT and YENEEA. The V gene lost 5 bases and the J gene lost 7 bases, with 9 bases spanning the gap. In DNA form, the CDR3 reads TGTGCCAGCAGCGCTCAGGGTAATGAGCAGTTCTTC. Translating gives CASSAQGNEQFF.

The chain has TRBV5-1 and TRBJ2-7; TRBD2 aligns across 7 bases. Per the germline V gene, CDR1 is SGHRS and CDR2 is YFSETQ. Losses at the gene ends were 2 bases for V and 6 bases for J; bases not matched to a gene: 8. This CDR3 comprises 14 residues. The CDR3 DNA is TGCGCCAGCAGCTTCGCGGCGGGGGATCTCGAGCAGTACTTC. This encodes CASSFAAGDLEQYF.

CDR3 sequence: CASSFEPGQETQYF. The CDR3 region has the DNA TGTGCCAGCAGCTTTGAACCCGGCCAAGAGACCCAGTACTTC. The chain uses TRBV5-6 and TRBJ2-5; D call uncertain. Germline V gene sequence: CDR1 SGHDT, CDR2 YYEEEE. The V and J ends lost 2 bases and 1 base respectively, with 9 bases between them. The CDR3 has 14 amino acids.

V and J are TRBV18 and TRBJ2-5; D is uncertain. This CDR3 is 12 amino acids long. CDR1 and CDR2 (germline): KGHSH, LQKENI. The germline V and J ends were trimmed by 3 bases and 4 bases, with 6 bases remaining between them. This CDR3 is CASSPFRETQYF. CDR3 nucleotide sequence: TGTGCCAGCTCACCTTTCAGAGAGACCCAGTACTTC.

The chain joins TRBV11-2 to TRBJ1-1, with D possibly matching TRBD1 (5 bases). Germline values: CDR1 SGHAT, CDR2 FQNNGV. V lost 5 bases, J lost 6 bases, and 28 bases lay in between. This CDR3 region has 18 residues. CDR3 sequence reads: CASSPDPGGKLLGSEAFF. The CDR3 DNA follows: TGTGCCAGCAGCCCAGATCCGGGGGGTAAGCTGCTTGGTTCTGAAGCTTTCTTT.

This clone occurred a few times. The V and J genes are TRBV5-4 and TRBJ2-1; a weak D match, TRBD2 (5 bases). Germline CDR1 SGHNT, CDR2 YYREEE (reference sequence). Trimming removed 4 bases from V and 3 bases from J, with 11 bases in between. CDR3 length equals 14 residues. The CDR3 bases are TGTGCCAGCAGCCCGGTAAGCGGCTACAATGAGCAGTTCTTC. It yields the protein CASSPVSGYNEQFF.

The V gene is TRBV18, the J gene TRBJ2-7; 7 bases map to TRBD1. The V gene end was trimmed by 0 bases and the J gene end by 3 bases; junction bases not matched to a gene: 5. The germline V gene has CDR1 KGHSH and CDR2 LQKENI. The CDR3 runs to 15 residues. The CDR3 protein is CASSPPTGEYYEQYF. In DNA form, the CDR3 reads TGTGCCAGCTCACCACCTACAGGGGAGTACTACGAGCAGTACTTC.

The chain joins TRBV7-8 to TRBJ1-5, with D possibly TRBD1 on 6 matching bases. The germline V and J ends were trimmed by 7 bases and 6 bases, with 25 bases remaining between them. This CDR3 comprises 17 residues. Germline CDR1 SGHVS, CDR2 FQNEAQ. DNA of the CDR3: TGTGCCAGCAACCTTGACCCCACAGGTTCCAGGGGTCAGCCCCAGCATTTT. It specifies CASNLDPTGSRGQPQHF.

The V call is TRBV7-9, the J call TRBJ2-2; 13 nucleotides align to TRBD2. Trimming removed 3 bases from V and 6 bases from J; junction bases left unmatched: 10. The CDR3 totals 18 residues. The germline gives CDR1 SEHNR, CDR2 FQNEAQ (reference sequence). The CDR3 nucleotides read TGTGCCAGCAGCTTCCGGACTAGCGGGGGTAAGGACGCCGGGGAGCTGTTTTTT. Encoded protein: CASSFRTSGGKDAGELFF.

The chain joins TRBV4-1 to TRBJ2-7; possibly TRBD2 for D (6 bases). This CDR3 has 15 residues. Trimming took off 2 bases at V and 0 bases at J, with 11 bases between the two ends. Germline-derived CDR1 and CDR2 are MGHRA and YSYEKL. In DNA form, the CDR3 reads TGCGCCAGCAGCCAACGCGCGGGGCCCTCCTACGAGCAGTACTTC. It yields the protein CASSQRAGPSYEQYF.

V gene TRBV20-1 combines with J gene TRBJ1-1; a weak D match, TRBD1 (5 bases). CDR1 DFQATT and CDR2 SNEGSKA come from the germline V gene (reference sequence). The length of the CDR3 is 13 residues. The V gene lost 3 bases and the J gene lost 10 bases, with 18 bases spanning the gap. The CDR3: CSASLPGRGGAFF. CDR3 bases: TGCAGTGCTAGTCTCCCCGGACGGGGGGGAGCTTTCTTT.

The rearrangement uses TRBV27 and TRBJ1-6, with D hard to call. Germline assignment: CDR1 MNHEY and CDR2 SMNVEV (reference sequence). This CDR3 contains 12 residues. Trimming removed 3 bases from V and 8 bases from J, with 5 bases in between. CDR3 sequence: CASSFFDSPLHF. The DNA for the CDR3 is TGTGCCAGCAGTTTTTTCGATTCACCCCTCCACTTT.

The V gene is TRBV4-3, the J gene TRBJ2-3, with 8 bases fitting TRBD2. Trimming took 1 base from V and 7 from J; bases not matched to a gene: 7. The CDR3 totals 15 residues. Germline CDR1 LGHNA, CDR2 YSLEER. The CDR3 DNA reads TGCGCCAGCAGCCAAGGGCGGGGGGAGTCAAATACGCAGTATTTT. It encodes CASSQGRGESNTQYF.

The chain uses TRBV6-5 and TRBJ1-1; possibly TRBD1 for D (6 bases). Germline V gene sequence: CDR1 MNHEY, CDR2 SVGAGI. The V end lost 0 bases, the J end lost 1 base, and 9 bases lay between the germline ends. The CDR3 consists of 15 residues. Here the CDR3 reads CASSYSPGQNTEAFF. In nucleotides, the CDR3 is TGTGCCAGCAGTTACTCCCCGGGACAGAACACTGAAGCTTTCTTT.

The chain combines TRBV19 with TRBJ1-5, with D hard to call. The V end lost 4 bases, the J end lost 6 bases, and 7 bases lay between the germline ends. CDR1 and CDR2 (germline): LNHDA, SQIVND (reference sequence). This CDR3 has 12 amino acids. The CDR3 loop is CASSTGTQPQHF. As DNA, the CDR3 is TGTGCCAGTAGTACGGGAACTCAGCCCCAGCATTTT.

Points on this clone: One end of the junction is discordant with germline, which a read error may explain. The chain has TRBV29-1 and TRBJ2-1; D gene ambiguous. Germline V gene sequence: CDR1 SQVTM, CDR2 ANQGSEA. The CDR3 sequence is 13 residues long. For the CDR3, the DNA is TGCAGTGTTGGAGTGAGCTCCTACAATGAGCAGTTCTTC. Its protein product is CSVGVSSYNEQFF.

This CDR3 reads CAWVGTGEETQYF. The CDR3 bases are TGTGCCTGGGTTGGGACAGGGGAAGAGACCCAGTACTTC. The chain recombines TRBV30 with TRBJ2-5, with 10 bases that match TRBD1. The CDR3 runs to 13 residues. The V gene end was trimmed by 5 bases and the J gene end by 3 bases; junction bases not matched to a gene: 3. Germline V gene sequence: CDR1 GTSNPN, CDR2 SVGIG (reference sequence).